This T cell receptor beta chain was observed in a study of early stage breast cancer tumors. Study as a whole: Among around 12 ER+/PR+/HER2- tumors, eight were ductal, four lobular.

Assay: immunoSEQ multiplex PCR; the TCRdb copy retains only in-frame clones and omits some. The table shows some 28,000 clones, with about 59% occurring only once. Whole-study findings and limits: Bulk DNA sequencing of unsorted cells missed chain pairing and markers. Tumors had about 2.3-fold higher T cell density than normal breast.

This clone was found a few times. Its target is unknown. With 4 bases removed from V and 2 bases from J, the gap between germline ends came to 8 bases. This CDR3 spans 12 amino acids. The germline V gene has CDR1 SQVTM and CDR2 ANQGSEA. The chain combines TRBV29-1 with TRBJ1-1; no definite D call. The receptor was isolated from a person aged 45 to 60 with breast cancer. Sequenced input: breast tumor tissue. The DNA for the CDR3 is TGCAGCGTTGCGTTGGGTAACACTGAAGCTTTCTTT. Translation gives CSVALGNTEAFF.